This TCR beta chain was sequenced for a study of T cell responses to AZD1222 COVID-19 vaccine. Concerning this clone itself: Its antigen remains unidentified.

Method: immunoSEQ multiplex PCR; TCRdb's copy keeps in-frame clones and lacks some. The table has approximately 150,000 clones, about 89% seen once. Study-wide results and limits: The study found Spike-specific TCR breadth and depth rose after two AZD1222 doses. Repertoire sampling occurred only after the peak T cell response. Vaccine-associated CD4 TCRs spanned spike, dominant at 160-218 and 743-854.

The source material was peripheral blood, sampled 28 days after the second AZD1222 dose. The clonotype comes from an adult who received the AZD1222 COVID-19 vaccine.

Here the CDR3 DNA reads TGTGCCAGCAGGTTTAGCAGATCGAACACTGAAGCTTTCTTT. Protein: CASRFSRSNTEAFF. The genes are TRBV6-5 and TRBJ1-1; D unresolved. Germline-derived CDR1 and CDR2 are MNHEY and SVGAGI. This CDR3 comprises 14 residues. With 6 bases removed from V and 1 base from J, the gap between germline ends came to 12 bases.